This is a list of T cell receptor beta chains from one sample in a study of T cells in Graves' hyperthyroidism and ophthalmopathy. TCRdb processed the multiplex PCR reads anew with MiXCR; each CDR3 protein has one entry. Of some 560,000 distinct CDR3 sequences in the sample, 15% to 17% are singletons; the top ten hold less than 9.5%. Material: blood. The receptors come from a woman in her 30s with Graves' hyperthyroidism. Each CDR3 is given with its conserved first and last residue. D genes are given only for firm matches. Clone size, where shown, is once, few, many, or a class for clones that have expanded.

J,V,D,length,size,CDR3,DNA
TRBJ2-5,TRBV7-9,NA,15,many,CASSLVTGLQETQYF,TGTGCCAGCAGCTTAGTAACGGGACTTCAAGAGACCCAGTACTTC
TRBJ2-2,TRBV20-1,NA,16,NA,CSAREGGGTNTGELFF,TGCAGTGCTAGAGAAGGAGGCGGAACGAACACCGGGGAGCTGTTTTTT
TRBJ1-5,TRBV19,NA,17,NA,CASSMLPGSFQVRPQHF,TGTGCCAGTAGTATGCTTCCAGGGAGTTTTCAAGTGAGGCCCCAGCATTTT
TRBJ2-3,TRBV20-1,TRBD2,17,many,CSARLAGGFLFSDTQYF,TGCAGTGCTAGACTAGCGGGAGGGTTTCTTTTCTCAGATACGCAGTATTTT
TRBJ2-7,TRBV10-2,TRBD2,15,many,CASRGTSGTLSEQYF,TGCGCCAGCAGAGGGACTAGCGGGACCCTCTCCGAGCAGTACTTC
TRBJ2-7,TRBV11-2,TRBD1,15,many,CASSPRTGGLYEQYF,TGTGCCAGCAGCCCACGGACAGGGGGCCTCTACGAGCAGTACTTC
TRBJ2-3,TRBV9,NA,17,few,CASSVLPLGGPTDTQYF,TGTGCCAGCAGCGTCCTCCCACTTGGTGGGCCCACAGATACGCAGTATTTT
TRBJ1-1,TRBV5-1,NA,15,many,CASSTSGGVGTEAFF,TGCGCCAGCAGCACGTCCGGGGGGGTAGGCACTGAAGCTTTCTTT
TRBJ1-5,TRBV6-5,NA,15,few,CASSYLDRVNQPQHF,TGTGCCAGCAGTTACTTGGACAGAGTTAATCAGCCCCAGCATTTT
TRBJ1-6,TRBV7-9,TRBD1,14,NA,CASSIGTVNSPLHF,TGTGCCAGCAGCATCGGGACAGTTAATTCACCCCTCCACTTT
TRBJ1-1,TRBV29-1,NA,15,NA,CSVAMGLSMNTEAFF,TGCAGCGTTGCGATGGGGTTATCTATGAACACTGAAGCTTTCTTT
TRBJ2-3,TRBV20-1,NA,15,many,CSASLRSSVTDTQYF,TGCAGTGCTAGTCTCAGGTCTAGCGTAACAGATACGCAGTATTTT
TRBJ1-1,TRBV10-3,NA,14,many,CAISELQGDTEAFF,TGTGCCATCAGTGAGCTACAGGGTGACACTGAAGCTTTCTTT
TRBJ1-3,TRBV6-1,TRBD1,18,few,CASSEAKPGGFLGNTIYF,TGTGCCAGCAGTGAAGCGAAGCCAGGGGGTTTCCTTGGAAACACCATATATTTT
TRBJ2-7,TRBV6-1,TRBD2,15,NA,CASSEAKTSTYEQYF,TGTGCCAGCAGTGAAGCGAAGACTAGCACCTACGAGCAGTACTTC
TRBJ2-1,TRBV7-2,NA,13,many,CASSLEVGHEQFF,TGTGCCAGCAGCTTAGAAGTAGGACATGAGCAGTTCTTC
TRBJ1-5,TRBV20-1,TRBD1,14,NA,CSAIGTGGDQPQHF,TGCAGTGCTATAGGGACAGGGGGCGATCAGCCCCAGCATTTT
TRBJ2-3,TRBV18,TRBD1,15,many,CASSPGQGDTDTQYF,TGTGCCAGCTCCCCCGGACAGGGGGACACAGATACGCAGTATTTT
TRBJ2-5,TRBV28,TRBD2,15,many,CASSRPGLAEETQYF,TGTGCCAGCAGTCGCCCGGGGCTAGCGGAAGAGACCCAGTACTTC
TRBJ1-2,TRBV4-1,TRBD1,12,few,CASTTTGDGYTF,TGCGCCAGCACGACAACAGGGGACGGCTACACCTTC
TRBJ1-5,TRBV29-1,NA,14,many,CSPGRITSNQPQHF,TGCAGTCCGGGACGAATAACTAGCAATCAGCCCCAGCATTTT
TRBJ1-1,TRBV2,NA,15,many,CASSAQGTMNTEAFF,TGTGCCAGCAGTGCCCAGGGGACCATGAACACTGAAGCTTTCTTT
TRBJ2-2,TRBV30,TRBD2,14,many,CAWSMGLAAGELFF,TGTGCCTGGAGTATGGGACTAGCTGCCGGGGAGCTGTTTTTT
TRBJ2-5,TRBV20-1,TRBD2,13,many,CSAGREGQETQYF,TGCAGTGCTGGGCGGGAGGGACAAGAGACCCAGTACTTC
TRBJ1-5,TRBV2,NA,15,many,CASSPQVGFNQPQHF,TGTGCCAGCAGCCCCCAGGTGGGGTTCAATCAGCCCCAGCATTTT
TRBJ2-5,TRBV10-1,NA,14,many,CASSASLNQETQYF,TGCGCCAGCAGTGCTTCGCTAAACCAAGAGACCCAGTACTTC
TRBJ2-7,TRBV7-9,NA,15,many,CASSLVGASSYEQYF,TGTGCCAGCAGCTTAGTAGGTGCTAGCAGCTACGAGCAGTACTTC
TRBJ2-3,TRBV6-1,TRBD2,15,many,CASSEPGLDTDTQYF,TGTGCCAGCAGTGAACCAGGACTAGACACAGATACGCAGTATTTT
TRBJ2-5,TRBV7-7,TRBD2,16,NA,CASSRTSGANQETQYF,TGTGCTAGCAGCCGAACTAGCGGAGCTAACCAAGAGACCCAGTACTTC
TRBJ2-7,TRBV6-5,TRBD2,18,NA,CASSYGLSGLAGVGEQYF,TGTGCCAGCAGTTATGGGCTCAGTGGACTAGCGGGAGTTGGTGAGCAGTACTTC
TRBJ2-5,TRBV27,NA,13,many,CASSLSDQETQYF,TGTGCCAGCAGCTTATCAGATCAAGAGACCCAGTACTTC
TRBJ2-7,TRBV6-5,NA,15,few,CASSYSDYRAYEQYF,TGTGCCAGCAGTTACTCTGACTATCGAGCCTACGAGCAGTACTTC
TRBJ2-1,TRBV19,NA,18,few,CASSAPTRLGRGRNEQFF,TGTGCCAGTAGTGCACCCACCCGACTAGGGAGGGGGCGCAATGAGCAGTTCTTC
TRBJ1-1,TRBV20-1,NA,14,many,CSAQEGDLNTEAFF,TGCAGTGCCCAAGAGGGGGACTTGAACACTGAAGCTTTCTTT
TRBJ2-7,TRBV20-1,TRBD2,13,many,CSARTSGLDEQYF,TGCAGTGCGCGGACTAGCGGCTTAGACGAGCAGTACTTC
TRBJ1-1,TRBV30,NA,15,many,CAWRVSSLMNTEAFF,TGTGCCTGGCGGGTATCATCTTTAATGAACACTGAAGCTTTCTTT
TRBJ2-3,TRBV2,TRBD2,15,many,CASSGLAGITDTQYF,TGTGCCAGCAGTGGACTAGCGGGAATCACAGATACGCAGTATTTT
TRBJ1-5,TRBV5-1,NA,16,few,CASRAGEPFSNQPQHF,TGCGCCAGCAGGGCAGGGGAGCCCTTTAGCAATCAGCCCCAGCATTTT
TRBJ2-3,TRBV9,TRBD2,16,many,CASSVGLAGATDTQYF,TGTGCCAGCAGCGTGGGACTAGCGGGGGCCACAGATACGCAGTATTTT
TRBJ2-7,TRBV27,NA,15,many,CASRYSRANSYEQYF,TGTGCCAGCAGATACAGTCGGGCCAATTCCTACGAGCAGTACTTC
TRBJ2-7,TRBV28,TRBD1,14,many,CASNGQGESYEQYF,TGTGCCAGCAACGGACAGGGGGAATCCTACGAGCAGTACTTC
TRBJ2-6,TRBV10-2,NA,16,few,CASRQTGSYGANVLTF,TGCGCCAGCAGACAAACAGGGAGTTATGGGGCCAACGTCCTGACTTTC
TRBJ2-3,TRBV27,TRBD2,14,many,CASRGLAATDTQYF,TGTGCCAGCAGAGGACTAGCGGCCACAGATACGCAGTATTTT
TRBJ1-6,TRBV27,TRBD1,18,NA,CASSWGTGVGTYNSPLHF,TGTGCCAGCAGTTGGGGGACAGGGGTCGGGACCTATAATTCACCCCTCCACTTT
TRBJ2-2,TRBV19,NA,11,NA,CASSINGELFF,TGTGCCAGTAGTATAAATGGGGAGCTGTTTTTT
TRBJ1-1,TRBV7-6,NA,15,NA,CASSLGAGPNTEAFF,TGTGCCAGCAGCTTAGGGGCAGGGCCGAACACTGAAGCTTTCTTT
TRBJ2-2,TRBV28,TRBD1,15,many,CASSSGQVNTGELFF,TGTGCCAGCAGTTCCGGACAGGTTAACACCGGGGAGCTGTTTTTT
TRBJ2-3,TRBV5-1,NA,14,few,CASSLEPTPDTQYF,TGCGCCAGCAGCTTGGAACCCACCCCAGATACGCAGTATTTT
TRBJ1-1,TRBV3-1,TRBD1,14,many,CASSSRQGYTEAFF,TGTGCCAGCAGCTCGCGACAGGGCTACACTGAAGCTTTCTTT
TRBJ2-7,TRBV5-1,TRBD2,16,many,CASSTNPTSGSSEQYF,TGCGCCAGCAGCACCAACCCCACTAGCGGGAGTTCCGAGCAGTACTTC
TRBJ1-5,TRBV28,TRBD1,15,NA,CASISQGARGQPQHF,TGTGCCAGCATATCACAGGGGGCGCGTGGACAGCCCCAGCATTTT
TRBJ2-4,TRBV5-1,NA,16,many,CASSSGEGEGKNIQYF,TGCGCCAGCAGCTCGGGGGAGGGGGAAGGCAAAAACATTCAGTACTTC
TRBJ2-4,TRBV20-1,NA,16,few,CSAKFSRGLAKNIQYF,TGCAGTGCTAAGTTCTCCAGGGGACTAGCCAAAAACATTCAGTACTTC
TRBJ2-2,TRBV7-9,NA,18,NA,CASSSSSGVRMGSGELFF,TGTGCCAGCAGCTCATCTTCGGGAGTACGGATGGGGTCCGGGGAGCTGTTTTTT
TRBJ2-4,TRBV7-8,TRBD1,18,many,CASSTWDRGSLAKNIQYF,TGTGCCAGCAGCACCTGGGACAGGGGGTCTCTAGCCAAAAACATTCAGTACTTC
TRBJ2-7,TRBV27,NA,15,many,CASSLGGISVYEQYF,TGTGCCAGCAGTTTAGGCGGTATCTCTGTCTACGAGCAGTACTTC
TRBJ2-4,TRBV10-3,NA,13,NA,CAISEPRENIQYF,TGTGCCATCAGTGAGCCCAGGGAGAACATTCAGTACTTC
TRBJ2-1,TRBV18,NA,15,NA,CASSPLQVPNNEQFF,TGTGCCAGCTCACCACTACAGGTGCCTAACAATGAGCAGTTCTTC
TRBJ2-7,TRBV5-1,TRBD2,18,few,CASSLGGTRTSGIYEQYF,TGCGCCAGCAGCTTGGGGGGGACCAGGACTAGCGGGATCTACGAGCAGTACTTC